Only a few counts were recorded for the clone carrying this TCR beta chain. This entry is derived from a study of early T cells in non-severe SARS-CoV-2 infection. MiXCR was run by TCRdb on the 5' RACE reads, yielding one entry per CDR3 protein. The sample contains fewer than 75,000 distinct CDR3 sequences, roughly 21% of which appear only once. Germline V CDR1 and CDR2: DFQATT, SNEGSKA (reference sequence). The CDR3 runs to 12 residues. V was trimmed by 6 bases and J by 5 bases, leaving 14 bases between them. The V gene is TRBV20-1, the J gene TRBJ2-7; no firm D call. Sequencing was performed on whole blood, taken at baseline. The receptor comes from an adult who was a healthcare worker with PCR-confirmed SARS-CoV-2 infection or an uninfected control (not recorded which). The CDR3 DNA sequence: TGCAGTGCCCCGCGAACTACGGACGAGCAGTACTTC. It codes for CSAPRTTDEQYF.